The entry below gives a single T cell receptor beta chain sequence along with its context. The sample comes from a study of blood T cell repertoires in COVID-19. Study background: Whether acute or convalescent, the COVID-19 samples came from the United States, Italy and Spain. T cells, B-cell-depleted T cells, or PBMCs provided the cDNA or gDNA that served as material.

The CDR3 spans 11 residues. The germline V gene encodes CDR1 SNHLY and CDR2 FYNNEI. V lost 2 bases to trimming and J lost 5 bases, with 3 bases between them. Original methodology: Amplification with reference gene primers provided the estimates of nucleated cell counts. Profiling relied on immunoSEQ multiplex PCR, and the TCRdb table lists in-frame clones only, not all of them. Clone size and V and J calls were adopted from that table, with D and trimming inferred from the DNA. Among approximately 31,000 clones listed, over 75% were seen once. Sequenced material: peripheral blood. The sequence was collected from a man older than 75 with active COVID-19. The rearrangement uses TRBV2 and TRBJ2-5; D unresolved. The CDR3 DNA reads TGTGCCAGCAGTGAACGGGAGACCCAGTACTTC. Protein: CASSERETQYF.